The sequence of this T cell receptor (beta chain) was determined in a study of beta chain features in type 1 diabetes. At the level of the study: The study found patients and healthy donors alike in age, gender and cell yields.

Note on this clone: The antigen remains unidentified.

Germline assignment: CDR1 SGHDN and CDR2 FVKESK. Trimming took off 1 base at V and 5 bases at J, with 5 bases between the two ends. The CDR3 extends over 12 amino acids. Study-level points and caveats: Individuals with type 1 diabetes displayed fewer insertions and more deletions at VDJ junctions.

The sequenced template was cDNA made from the entire isolated RNA. TCRdb keeps only in-frame clones here, not all; method: immunoSEQ multiplex PCR. The table lists fewer than 550,000 clones, roughly 10% of them singletons. A sort by CD45RO/CCR7/CD25/CD127/CD95/CD27 yielded CD4+ naive, central memory, regulatory and stem cell-like memory cells. This TCR was recovered from a young woman in good health. The V and J genes are TRBV14 and TRBJ1-2; unclear D gene. The sequencing sample was made of naive CD4+ T cells from blood. The CDR3 reads CASSQGRYGYTF. Written as DNA, the CDR3 is TGTGCCAGCAGCCAAGGCCGGTATGGCTACACCTTC.